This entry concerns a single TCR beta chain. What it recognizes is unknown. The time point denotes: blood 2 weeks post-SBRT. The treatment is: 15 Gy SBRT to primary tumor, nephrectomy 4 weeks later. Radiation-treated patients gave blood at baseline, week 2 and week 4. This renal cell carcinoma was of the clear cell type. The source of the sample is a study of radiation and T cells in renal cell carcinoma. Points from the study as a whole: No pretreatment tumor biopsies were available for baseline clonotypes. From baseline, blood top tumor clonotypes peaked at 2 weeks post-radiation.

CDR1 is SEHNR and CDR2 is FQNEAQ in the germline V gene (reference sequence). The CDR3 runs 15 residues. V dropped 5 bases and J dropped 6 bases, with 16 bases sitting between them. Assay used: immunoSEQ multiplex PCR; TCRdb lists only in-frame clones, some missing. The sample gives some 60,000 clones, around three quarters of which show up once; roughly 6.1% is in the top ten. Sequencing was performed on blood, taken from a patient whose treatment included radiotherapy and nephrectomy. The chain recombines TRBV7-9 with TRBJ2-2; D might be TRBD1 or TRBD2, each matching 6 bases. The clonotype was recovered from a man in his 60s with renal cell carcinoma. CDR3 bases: TGTGCCAGCAGCCTAGAGGGGGGCGTTTCCGGGGAGCTGTTTTTT. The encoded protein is CASSLEGGVSGELFF. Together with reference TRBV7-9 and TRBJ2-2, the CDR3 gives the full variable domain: DTGVSQNPRHKITKRGQNVTFRCDPISEHNRLYWYRQTLGQGPEFLTYFQNEAQLEKSRLLSDRFSAERPKGSFSTLEIQRTEQGDSAMYLCASSLEGGVSGELFFGEGSRLTVL.